This T cell receptor beta chain stems from a study of tumor and adjacent non-tumor tissue in lung cancer. Looking at the study overall: On average, productive TCRbeta reads reached about 4.2 million per sample.

This sample's RNA came from whole unsorted tissue. The normal lung tissue was taken more than 3 cm from the tumor edge. A word on this clonotype: A read error may account for a junction end that differs from germline.

The library came from three nested PCR rounds adapted from ARM-PCR protocols. MiXCR, applied by TCRdb to the multiplex PCR reads, yields one record per CDR3 protein. The data show 85,000 to 130,000 distinct CDR3 sequences, with about 60% seen just once and 15% to 20% held by the top ten. The sequence was obtained from a young man with non-small cell lung cancer. Sequences were obtained from distant non-tumor lung tissue.

The CDR3 coding sequence is TGCAGTGCTAGGGATCCCAGCGAGAGGAGGAATGAGCAATTCTTC. Translation gives CSARDPSERRNEQFF. V is TRBV20-1 and J is TRBJ2-1; the D gene is possibly TRBD2 (5 bases). The CDR3 has 15 amino acids. The germline V gene encodes CDR1 DFQATT and CDR2 SNEGSKA (reference sequence).